Shown below are 16 T cell receptor beta chains from a single sample sequenced in a study of blood T cell repertoires in COVID-19. Repertoires were generated with immunoSEQ multiplex PCR, while TCRdb's copy carries only in-frame clones and drops some. The sample consists of roughly 46,000 clones, about 90% of them appearing once. The specimen was peripheral blood. These receptors all come from a human donor in a cohort sampled during active COVID-19.

This clone was counted between two and nine times. Additional DNA sequences in this sample encode the identical CDR3. The gene calls are TRBV7-3 and TRBJ2-7; 8 bases agree with TRBD2. Germline assignment: CDR1 SGHTA and CDR2 FQGTGA. Trimming at V came to 6 bases and at J to 3 bases, leaving 4 bases not matched to a gene. This CDR3 contains 13 residues. The DNA for the CDR3 is TGTGCCAGCAGTCCAAGCGGGAGCTACGAGCAGTACTTC. As protein: CASSPSGSYEQYF.

This clone has only one observation. The J gene is TRBJ2-5, the V gene TRBV6-2 or TRBV6-3; 8 bases agree with TRBD2. The V gene's germline CDR1 is MNHEY and CDR2 SVGEGT. The CDR3 loop spans 16 amino acids. Losses at the gene ends were 0 bases for V and 3 bases for J; bases not matched to a gene: 6. The DNA for the CDR3 is TGTGCCAGCAGTTACTCTGGCGGGGGGACTAAAGAGACCCAGTACTTC. Protein sequence: CASSYSGGGTKETQYF.

This chain joins TRBV7-2 and TRBJ1-5; D perhaps matches TRBD1 (6 bases). CDR3 length: 15 residues. Trimming removed 1 base from V and 5 bases from J, with 12 bases in between. Germline lookup yields CDR1 SGHTA and CDR2 FQGNSA. For the CDR3, the DNA is TGTGCCAGCAGCTTAGGCGTAACAGGGTATCAGCCCCAGCATTTT. It translates to CASSLGVTGYQPQHF.

This chain joins TRBV3-1 (or the pseudogene TRBV3-2) and TRBJ2-1; 7 nucleotides align to TRBD2. V was clipped by 1 base and J by 3 bases; unmatched bases: 6. The CDR3 covers 16 residues. Germline CDR1 LGHDT, CDR2 YNNKEL (reference sequence). This chain's CDR3 is CASSQGYRGSYNEQFF. The CDR3 nucleotides are TGTGCCAGCAGCCAAGGGTATCGCGGGAGCTACAATGAGCAGTTCTTC.

The rearrangement uses TRBV2 and TRBJ1-1; D may be TRBD1 (6 bases). CDR3 length: 14 residues. The ends were cut back, 1 base at V and 1 base at J, with 7 bases in the middle. Germline V gives CDR1 SNHLY, CDR2 FYNNEI. CDR3 DNA: TGTGCCAGCAGTGAAGTGGGGGCGAACACTGAAGCTTTCTTT. Amino acid sequence: CASSEVGANTEAFF.

The chain is built from TRBV6-1 and TRBJ1-6, with a tentative D call TRBD1 (6 bases). Germline V gives CDR1 MNHNS, CDR2 SASEGT. The CDR3 consists of 13 residues. V was cut by 3 bases and J by 10 bases, with 10 bases left in between. The CDR3 protein is CASSDLQGSPLHF. The DNA of the CDR3 is TGTGCCAGCAGTGACCTACAGGGATCACCCCTCCACTTT.

The chain uses TRBV28 and TRBJ2-5; 8 bases line up with TRBD1. Germline assignment: CDR1 MDHEN and CDR2 SYDVKM. The CDR3 contains 13 residues. J lost 7 bases, V lost 5 bases, and 6 bases had no gene match. The DNA for the CDR3 is TGTGCCAGCAGTCGGACAGGGAAAGGGACCCAGTACTTC. Amino acids: CASSRTGKGTQYF.

Of note for this clone: At one of its ends the junction is not consistent with the germline gene, which may arise from a read error. The CDR3 DNA follows: TGCAGCGTCGAAGGGACTAGCGGGAGGTCCTACGAGCAGTACTTC. Translated: CSVEGTSGRSYEQYF. The chain combines TRBV29-1 with TRBJ2-7, with TRBD2 matching 15 bases. The CDR3 has 15 amino acids. CDR1 is SQVTM and CDR2 is ANQGSEA in the germline V gene.

The chain links TRBV5-5 to TRBJ2-7; D is possibly TRBD2 (6 bases). V shed 1 base and J shed 7 bases, with 15 bases lying between them. CDR3 length equals 14 residues. Per the germline V gene, CDR1 is SGHKS and CDR2 is YYEKEE (reference sequence). The CDR3 sequence is CASSLSSGAQEQYF. The CDR3 nucleotides are TGTGCCAGCAGCTTGAGTTCGGGAGCACAGGAGCAGTACTTC.

This chain links TRBV5-6 with TRBJ1-1; D is possibly TRBD1 (6 bases). CDR3 length: 15 residues. CDR1 and CDR2 from the germline V gene are SGHDT and YYEEEE. V lost 0 bases and J lost 0, with 9 bases in between. The CDR3 is CASSLGQVMNTEAFF. The CDR3 nucleotides are TGTGCCAGCAGCTTGGGACAGGTTATGAACACTGAAGCTTTCTTT.

This clone was seen a single time. V is TRBV7-3 and J is TRBJ1-1; TRBD1 might be the D (5 bases). CDR3 length: 13 residues. Germline V CDR1 and CDR2: SGHTA, FQGTGA. V was pared by 5 bases and J by 5 bases, with 12 bases between. In nucleotides, the CDR3 is TGTGCCAGCAGCCCGACCCGGGGGACTGAAGCTTTCTTT. It translates to CASSPTRGTEAFF.

V and J are TRBV4-1 and TRBJ1-5; D is perhaps TRBD1 (5 bases). V was trimmed by 1 base and J by 4 bases, leaving 11 bases between them. This CDR3 has 15 amino acids. Germline V gene lookup returns CDR1 MGHRA and CDR2 YSYEKL. CDR3 DNA: TGCGCCAGCAGCCAAGGCCCTAGGGGTAATCAGCCCCAGCATTTT. It is translated as CASSQGPRGNQPQHF.

This clone was detected only a few times. The rearrangement uses TRBV5-4 and TRBJ2-5, with D unresolved. CDR1 SGHNT and CDR2 YYREEE come from the germline V gene (reference sequence). CDR3 length equals 15 residues. Trimming removed 0 bases at V and 5 bases at J, with 14 bases between. The CDR3 is CASSLESQTWETQYF. In DNA form, the CDR3 reads TGTGCCAGCAGCTTGGAATCACAGACCTGGGAGACCCAGTACTTC.

The rearrangement links TRBV30 to TRBJ2-5, with D possibly being TRBD2 (7 bases). The CDR3 is 16 amino acids. The V gene's germline CDR1 is GTSNPN and CDR2 SVGIG (reference sequence). V shed 2 bases and J shed 1 base, with 17 bases lying between them. The CDR3 coding sequence is TGTGCCTGGAGTAACCCCCGGGGGGCTTTCCAAGAGACCCAGTACTTC. It specifies CAWSNPRGAFQETQYF.

The rearrangement joins TRBV19 to TRBJ1-2; 9 bases are shared with TRBD1. In germline, CDR1 is LNHDA, CDR2 SQIVND (reference sequence). Losses at the gene ends were 5 bases for V and 5 bases for J; bases not matched to a gene: 3. The CDR3 consists of 13 residues. This CDR3 is CASSSDRGYGYTF. The CDR3 DNA reads TGTGCCAGTAGTTCGGACAGGGGTTATGGCTACACCTTC.

The rearrangement joins TRBV7-8 to TRBJ2-3; D unclear. The CDR3 length is 12 residues. Germline CDR1 reads SGHVS; CDR2 reads FQNEAQ. Trimming stripped 7 bases from V and 6 bases from J, with 11 bases between. Here the CDR3 reads CASTLPTDTQYF. CDR3 sequence (DNA): TGTGCCAGCACTCTCCCTACGGATACGCAGTATTTT.